A selection of T cell receptor beta chains follows, all from one sample in a study of shared clonotypes between healthy human individuals. The table came from immunoSEQ multiplex PCR; TCRdb's copy has only in-frame clones and leaves some out. The sample holds roughly 570,000 clones, about 98% seen once. Sequenced input: naive CD8+ T cells sorted from blood. The receptors originated from a young man in good health. The CDR3 runs from the conserved cysteine through the conserved F or W.

V | CDR3
TRBV19 | CASSIYGNTEAFF
TRBV7-2 | CASSSGDEQYF
TRBV20-1 | CSARDREEQYF
TRBV27 | CASRTSNQGNTEAFF
TRBV9 | CASSVGGLANEQFF
TRBV7-9 | CASSSHRGRNTGELFF
TRBV18 | CASSPGTRPYEQYF
TRBV7-9 | CASYGYAGRQETQYF
TRBV18 | CASSPPRQEVYNEQFF
TRBV7-9 | CASSLIDGGRALNEQFF
TRBV5-8 | CASSPPGLAGLDTQYF
TRBV10-2 | CASGGAYNEQFF
TRBV7-9 | CASSTTGGNFTDTQYF
TRBV30 | CAWSEGYEQYF
TRBV11-2 | CASSLVSLHEQYF
TRBV4-1 | CASSQEGVAGSYEQYF
TRBV11-2 | CASALSPGGPTGELFF
TRBV5-1 | CASSLEDGPGNTIYF
TRBV7-2 | CASSLNGGSDNEQFF
TRBV30 | CAWSHVRLSAEQYF
TRBV11-2 | CASSLRTDTQYF
TRBV7-2 | CASSFVRGRTDTQYF
TRBV29-1 | CSVEGLSNEQFF